This paragraph covers one T cell receptor (beta chain) sequence. The treatment here: 15 to 20 received Ad26.COV2.S at low or high dose, single or two shots; about five received placebo; per-sample allocation not given. Samples analyzed were those drawn on day 63 after the first vaccine or placebo injection. This entry comes from a study of Ad26.COV2.S vaccination and SARS-CoV-2 variants. Assay: immunoSEQ multiplex PCR; the TCRdb copy retains only in-frame clones and omits some. In the table there are hundreds of thousands of clones, 87% of which are singletons. This CDR3 comprises 15 residues. Germline CDR1 is MGHRA and CDR2 is YSYEKL. V was clipped by 1 base and J by 6 bases, with 13 bases between them.

This chain links TRBV4-1 with TRBJ2-1; D gene ambiguous. The sequenced sample was peripheral blood, obtained in a trial of Ad26.COV2.S vaccine versus placebo. This sequence was found in a person between 18 and 59 years old who received the Ad26.COV2.S COVID-19 vaccine or a placebo. The CDR3 reads CASSQGSQRGNEQFF. Written as DNA, the CDR3 is TGCGCCAGCAGCCAAGGGTCCCAAAGAGGCAATGAGCAGTTCTTC.